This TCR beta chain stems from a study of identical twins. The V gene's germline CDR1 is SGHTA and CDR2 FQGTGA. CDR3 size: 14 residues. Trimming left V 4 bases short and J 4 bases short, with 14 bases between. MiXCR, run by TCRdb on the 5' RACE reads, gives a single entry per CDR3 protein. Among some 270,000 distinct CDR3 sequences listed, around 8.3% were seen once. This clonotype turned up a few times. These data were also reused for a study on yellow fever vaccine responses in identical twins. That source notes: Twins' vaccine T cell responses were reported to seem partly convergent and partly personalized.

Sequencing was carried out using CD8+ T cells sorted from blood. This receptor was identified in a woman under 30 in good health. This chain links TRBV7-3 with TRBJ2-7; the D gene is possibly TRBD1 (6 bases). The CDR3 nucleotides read TGTGCCAGCAGCTGGGGGCTAGCTCCTTACGAGCAGTACTTC. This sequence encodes CASSWGLAPYEQYF.